This TCR beta chain was recovered during a study of cytomegalovirus exposure and HLA in healthy donors. Study-wide context: Unique TCRs from HLA-typed donors, 85 million to 100 million of them, were held in an early data release. Findings and caveats of the study: The majority of CMV-associated TCR beta chains were reported as apparently HLA-restricted in a later analysis. TRBV6-2, TRBV6-3 and some other V segments were unresolvable in 87-base-pair reads.

In the case of this clone: As yet, its antigen is unknown.

PCR amplification relied on 60 Vbeta primers (plus 13 Jbeta primers). In the original workflow: Roughly 12 million shared chains were among around 80 million unique TCR beta chains counted in a later analysis. Sequenced by immunoSEQ multiplex PCR; TCRdb stores in-frame clones only, minus some. The V and J calls and clone size were taken over from that table, and D and trimming were inferred from the DNA. The top ten clones hold roughly 5% of a sample with about 170,000 clones, roughly four fifths of them seen once. The CDR3 runs to 15 residues. V was pared by 3 bases and J by 6 bases, with 8 bases of the junction left unmatched. The germline V gene encodes CDR1 LNHDA and CDR2 SQIVND (reference sequence).

The rearrangement links TRBV19 to TRBJ1-5, with 7 bases fitting TRBD1. The receptor comes from a woman younger than 35 in good health and CMV-seropositive. Sequenced: PBMCs. The CDR3 loop reads CASSIGTGAGQPQHF. The CDR3 bases are TGTGCCAGTAGTATCGGAACAGGGGCAGGTCAGCCCCAGCATTTT.